This TCR beta chain is from a study of cytomegalovirus exposure and HLA in healthy donors. The PCR used 60 Vbeta and 13 Jbeta primers. Using immunoSEQ multiplex PCR, the repertoire was profiled, and TCRdb retains in-frame clones only, with some absent. The sample contains roughly 130,000 clones, roughly 80% of which appear only once. Study-level findings and limits: In vitro work confirmed that a few CMV-associated chains recognize CMV antigens.

The CDR3 runs 14 residues. Trimming took 10 bases from V and 7 from J; bases not matched to a gene: 12. In germline, CDR1 is ENHRY, CDR2 SYGVKD. For this clone: Its antigen is still unknown.

The receptor was derived from a female donor in good health and CMV-seronegative. Sequenced input: PBMCs. V gene TRBV10-3 combines with J gene TRBJ1-5, with 8 positions matching TRBD1. CDR3 nucleotides: TGTGCCAGCGATGGGACAGGCAATTCACAGCCCCAGCATTTT. Protein: CASDGTGNSQPQHF.